A selection of T cell receptor beta chains follows, all from one sample in a study of Graves' ophthalmopathy and Graves' hyperthyroidism. TCRdb reprocessed the multiplex PCR reads via MiXCR and lists one record per CDR3 protein. This repertoire shows approximately 1.2 million distinct CDR3 sequences, around a third found once; its top ten account for over 8.5%. Sequenced material: peripheral blood or thyroid tissue (not recorded which). The receptor set was obtained from an adult man with Graves' hyperthyroidism. CDR3s include the opening cysteine and the closing phenylalanine or tryptophan. The D gene is left open where the match is weak. Size tells how often a clone was seen (once, few, many) or the class of an expanded clone, and some rows leave it out.

v_call,j_call,d_call,clone_size,cdr3_aa,cdr3_nt
TRBV12-3/TRBV12-4,TRBJ1-3,-,few,CASSVPVGNTIYF,TGTGCCAGCAGCGTCCCGGTAGGAAACACCATATATTTT
TRBV2,TRBJ1-1,TRBD1,many,CASRGTGGRMNTEAFF,TGTGCCAGCAGGGGGACAGGGGGCCGGATGAACACTGAAGCTTTCTTT
TRBV10-3,TRBJ2-7,TRBD1,-,CASFRQGSYEQYF,TGTGCCAGCTTCCGACAGGGGTCCTACGAGCAGTACTTC
TRBV15,TRBJ1-1,-,-,CATSRGALF,TGTGCCACCAGCAGAGGAGCTCTCTTT
TRBV5-1,TRBJ1-5,-,many,CASSFASGSNQPQHF,TGTGCCAGCAGTTTCGCGTCAGGATCAAATCAGCCCCAGCATTTT
TRBV9,TRBJ1-2,TRBD1,many,CASTTPGQANYGYTF,TGTGCCAGCACCACACCGGGACAGGCGAACTATGGCTACACCTTC
TRBV20-1,TRBJ1-2,-,many,CSATLGGYTF,TGCAGTGCTACCCTGGGTGGCTACACCTTC
TRBV29-1,TRBJ1-4,-,-,CSVWGRTNEKLFF,TGCAGCGTCTGGGGACGGACAAATGAAAAACTGTTTTTT
TRBV15,TRBJ2-7,TRBD1,-,CATSSAYGTGETYEQYF,TGTGCCACCAGCAGCGCATACGGGACAGGGGAGACCTACGAGCAGTACTTC
TRBV20-1,TRBJ1-2,-,-,CSARLTGYGYTF,TGCAGTGCGCGGTTGACAGGTTATGGCTACACCTTC
TRBV29-1,TRBJ1-4,-,-,CSQEGSDNEKLFF,TGCAGCCAAGAAGGAAGCGATAATGAAAAACTGTTTTTT
TRBV6-5,TRBJ1-5,TRBD1,-,CASSNLDREINQPQHF,TGTGCCAGCAGTAACCTGGACAGGGAAATCAATCAGCCCCAGCATTTT
TRBV20-1,TRBJ2-7,TRBD2,-,CSARDEGAGGLRKISYEQYF,TGCAGTGCTAGAGATGAGGGAGCGGGAGGGCTACGCAAAATCTCCTACGAGCAGTACTTC
TRBV4-1,TRBJ1-2,TRBD1,many,CASSQDTGQGSYGYTF,TGCGCCAGCAGCCAAGATACGGGACAGGGGAGTTATGGCTACACCTTC
TRBV6-6,TRBJ1-5,-,few,CASSTRGDGNQPQHF,TGTGCCAGCAGTACCAGGGGAGATGGCAATCAGCCCCAGCATTTT
TRBV28,TRBJ2-7,TRBD2,-,CASSPERETYEQYF,TGTGCCAGCAGTCCGGAGCGGGAGACCTACGAGCAGTACTTC
TRBV6-1,TRBJ1-5,-,-,CASRGTLHNQPQHF,TGTGCCAGCAGGGGGACCCTACACAATCAGCCCCAGCATTTT
TRBV5-8,TRBJ1-2,-,many,CASTLGPGSTNYGYTF,TGTGCCAGCACCCTGGGGCCGGGTTCGACTAACTATGGCTACACCTTC
TRBV25-1,TRBJ1-2,-,-,CASSASWQADGYTF,TGTGCCAGCAGTGCTAGTTGGCAAGCTGATGGCTACACCTTC
TRBV20-1,TRBJ1-2,-,once,CSARTDTHYGYTF,TGCAGTGCTAGGACCGATACTCACTATGGCTACACCTTC
TRBV9,TRBJ1-3,-,many,CASSVDWDPGNTIYF,TGTGCCAGCAGCGTAGACTGGGACCCTGGAAACACCATATATTTT
TRBV10-3,TRBJ2-2,-,-,CAISDGGRYIGELFF,TGTGCCATCAGTGACGGGGGGCGATACATCGGGGAGCTGTTTTTT
TRBV4-1,TRBJ2-7,-,-,CASSYAGTFSDEQYF,TGCGCCAGCAGCTATGCCGGGACCTTCTCCGACGAGCAGTACTTC